This entry features one T cell receptor beta chain sequence. Germline trimming cut 5 bases from V and 4 bases from J; bases unmatched to any gene: 7. The CDR3 loop spans 15 amino acids. In germline, CDR1 is SGHNT, CDR2 YENEEA. These data are taken from a study of preoperative IRX-2 immunotherapy in early breast cancer. As to treatment: preoperative locoregional IRX-2 cytokine immunotherapy. Patients received preoperative, locoregional IRX-2 cytokine immunotherapy in a phase Ib study. Profiling relied on immunoSEQ multiplex PCR, and the TCRdb table lists in-frame clones only, not all of them. The table lists about 10,000 clones, 80% to 85% of them singletons, with around 5.9% in the top ten.

This rearrangement joins TRBV11-3 to TRBJ2-7; TRBD1 matches 11 bases. Sequences were derived from lymph node tissue, sampled before IRX-2 immunotherapy. The sequence came from a human donor with breast cancer. The CDR3 DNA reads TGTGCCAGCAGCCATTTAGGGGACAGGGGGTACGAGCAGTACTTC. Encoded protein: CASSHLGDRGYEQYF.